One sample yielded the 26 T cell receptor beta chains listed below, sequenced in a study of blood T cells in healthy people across ages (dated by TCRdb to the mid-2010s). Library creation used 5' RACE. These reads were obtained on an Illumina HiSeq 2500. A second PCR of about 6 to 11 cycles was performed with a sample-barcoded 5' primer and a J-beta primer mix. TCRdb trimmed public reads at Q25 via fastp, called clones via MiXCR and kept in-frame beta chains. Rows matching on CDR3 protein sequence are summarized as one entry with the most common DNA and genes. For this sample there are around 1,000,000 distinct CDR3 sequences; less than 25% appear just once. The biggest ten clones account for approximately 0.7% of the sample. The same data also contributed to another study, on T cells of mothers and their children.

The sequenced material came from blood. These receptors originate from a girl aged 2-10 years in good health.

CDR3 region: CASSLEWGNYGYTF. The CDR3 bases are TGCGCCAGCAGCTTGGAGTGGGGTAACTATGGCTACACCTTC. This sequence joins TRBV5-1 and TRBJ1-2; the D is unclear. CDR3 length: 14 residues. Trimming stripped 0 bases from V and 1 base from J, with 7 bases between. Germline values: CDR1 SGHRS, CDR2 YFSETQ.

This clonotype has just a few counts. The V gene is TRBV7-9, the J gene TRBJ1-1; a possible D gene is TRBD1 (6 bases). Germline V gene sequence: CDR1 SEHNR, CDR2 FQNEAQ (reference sequence). The CDR3 consists of 15 residues. V was clipped by 5 bases and J by 4 bases, with 17 bases between them. CDR3 nucleotide sequence: TGTGCCAGCAGCACTCCAGGGGAGGCAGGCACTGAAGCTTTCTTT. Protein sequence: CASSTPGEAGTEAFF.

This chain links TRBV9 with TRBJ2-5; unclear D gene. The germline CDR1 and CDR2 sequences are SGDLS and YYNGEE. This CDR3 spans 14 amino acids. V lost 0 bases to trimming and J lost 3 bases, with 9 bases between them. The CDR3 reads CASSVGSGKETQYF. CDR3 DNA: TGTGCCAGCAGCGTAGGATCTGGGAAAGAGACCCAGTACTTC.

V and J are TRBV5-1 and TRBJ2-2, with D unclear. This CDR3 has 13 residues. The germline V gene encodes CDR1 SGHRS and CDR2 YFSETQ. V lost 1 base and J 10 bases, leaving 11 bases between the germline ends. The CDR3 is CASSLISREELFF. CDR3 DNA: TGCGCCAGCAGCTTGATTAGCCGCGAGGAGCTGTTTTTT.

This rearrangement joins TRBV20-1 to TRBJ2-3; 9 bases line up with TRBD1. V lost 5 bases to trimming and J lost 0 bases; unmatched junction nucleotides: 9. Germline V CDR1 and CDR2: DFQATT, SNEGSKA (reference sequence). CDR3 size: 16 residues. In DNA, the CDR3 is TGCAGTGCTCCCCGTCCGGGACAGGGTAGCACAGATACGCAGTATTTT. Translation gives CSAPRPGQGSTDTQYF.

V is TRBV5-1 and J is TRBJ1-1; no clear D gene. Germline V gene lookup returns CDR1 SGHRS and CDR2 YFSETQ. The CDR3 totals 17 residues. V lost 0 bases and J lost 0, with 15 bases in between. The CDR3 DNA reads as TGCGCCAGCAGCTTGGACAGTCCCGTCCTCATGAACACTGAAGCTTTCTTT. Encoded protein: CASSLDSPVLMNTEAFF.

This clonotype has more than one count but fewer than ten. The chain carries TRBV29-1 and TRBJ2-7; 7 bases are a match to TRBD2. The CDR3 is 15 amino acids. CDR1 is SQVTM and CDR2 is ANQGSEA in the germline V gene. V was clipped by 3 bases and J by 3 bases; unmatched bases: 11. CDR3 in amino acids: CSVEGGGLGLYEQYF. Here the CDR3 DNA reads TGCAGCGTTGAGGGGGGGGGACTGGGACTCTACGAGCAGTACTTC.

The chain combines TRBV27 with TRBJ1-1, with TRBD1 identical over 9 bases. Trimming cost V 4 bases and J 10 bases; bases outside gene matches: 10. CDR1 and CDR2 from the germline V gene are MNHEY and SMNVEV (reference sequence). The CDR3 spans 14 residues. As DNA, the CDR3 is TGTGCCAGCAGTTGGGGACAGGGTTCTTACTTAGCTTTCTTT. It is translated as CASSWGQGSYLAFF.

The chain joins TRBV4-1 to TRBJ1-5, with D perhaps TRBD1 (6 bases). In germline, CDR1 is MGHRA, CDR2 YSYEKL. The CDR3 is 20 residues long. Deletions cut 1 base from V and 1 base from J, with 23 bases between. The CDR3 is CASSQGVGTGGGLSNQPQHF. CDR3 nucleotide sequence: TGCGCCAGCAGCCAAGGCGTTGGTACGGGGGGCGGTCTGAGCAATCAGCCCCAGCATTTT.

The chain is built from TRBV21-1 and TRBJ2-6; TRBD1 is the table's D call and was not checked against the DNA. TRBV21-1 is a known pseudogene. CDR3 length equals 17 residues. CDR3 bases: TGTGCCAGCAGCGGACAGGGTGGGGTCTCTGGGGCCAACGTCCTGACTTTC. As protein: CASSGQGGVSGANVLTF.

CDR3: CATEAGGPGTDTQYF. The DNA of the CDR3 is TGTGCCACCGAAGCGGGAGGGCCCGGCACAGATACGCAGTATTTT. The rearrangement links TRBV28 to TRBJ2-3; 10 bases line up with TRBD2. This CDR3 is 15 amino acids long. With 10 bases clipped from V and 1 base from J, the junction kept 8 bases outside the gene matches. In germline, CDR1 is MDHEN, CDR2 SYDVKM.

About this clonotype: Mismatch with germline at one junction end may stem from a read error. V gene TRBV7-2 combines with J gene TRBJ1-2, with 8 bases aligning to TRBD1. CDR3 length: 15 amino acids. Germline V CDR1 and CDR2: SGHTA, FQGNSA. CDR3 in DNA: TGTGCCAGCAGCTTACAGGGGGGGACAGGCTATGGCTACCCCTTC. Amino acid sequence: CASSLQGGTGYGYPF.

There are a few counts of this clonotype. The rearrangement links TRBV29-1 to TRBJ1-2, with D unresolved. Deletions cut 3 bases from V and 0 bases from J, with 11 bases between. Germline V gives CDR1 SQVTM, CDR2 ANQGSEA. CDR3 length: 14 residues. CDR3 residues: CSVDVGWANYGYTF. The CDR3 nucleotides read TGCAGCGTTGATGTGGGTTGGGCTAACTATGGCTACACCTTC.

This clonotype showed up just a few times. V is TRBV4-2 and J is TRBJ2-5; D is ambiguous. Deletions cut 2 bases from V and 4 bases from J, with 11 bases between. The CDR3 loop spans 14 amino acids. The germline V gene encodes CDR1 LGHNA and CDR2 YNFKEQ. The chain's CDR3 is CASSQRVGSETQYF. CDR3 DNA sequence: TGTGCCAGCAGCCAACGGGTCGGCTCAGAGACCCAGTACTTC.

V and J are TRBV4-3 and TRBJ1-3; D gene ambiguous. In germline, CDR1 is LGHNA, CDR2 YSLEER. The CDR3 loop spans 13 amino acids. V was trimmed by 0 bases and J by 6 bases, leaving 6 bases between them. The CDR3 DNA sequence: TGCGCCAGCAGCCAAGATTTCCCAAACACCATATATTTT. Translated: CASSQDFPNTIYF.

This clonotype appeared a few times. The gene calls are TRBV7-2 and TRBJ1-2, with no clear D. The CDR3 covers 14 residues. The germline V gene has CDR1 SGHTA and CDR2 FQGNSA. Trimming removed 1 base at V and 4 bases at J, with 10 bases between. As DNA, the CDR3 is TGTGCCAGCAGCTTAGTATCGGATAGCTATGGCTACACCTTC. This translates into CASSLVSDSYGYTF. The entire variable domain, with the rest obtained from reference TRBV7-2 and TRBJ1-2, is as follows: GAGVSQSPSNKVTEKGKDVELRCDPISGHTALYWYRQSLGQGLEFLIYFQGNSAPDKSGLPSDRFSAERTGGSVSTLTIQRTQQEDSAVYLCASSLVSDSYGYTFGSGTRLTVV.

This rearrangement joins TRBV20-1 to TRBJ2-3, with D maybe TRBD2 (6 bases). This CDR3 is built from 13 residues. With 7 bases removed from V and 8 bases from J, the gap between germline ends came to 19 bases. CDR1 and CDR2 from the germline V gene are DFQATT and SNEGSKA (reference sequence). CDR3 sequence: CSVTGTDATTQYF. In DNA, the CDR3 is TGCAGTGTTACCGGGACTGACGCCACTACGCAGTATTTT.

There are a few counts of this clonotype. CDR3 in DNA: TGCAGTGCCGTGACCGGGACGGGGGGCTCCAAAGCTTTCTTT. It specifies CSAVTGTGGSKAFF. V is TRBV20-1 and J is TRBJ1-1; the D gene is possibly TRBD1 (6 bases). The germline V gene has CDR1 DFQATT and CDR2 SNEGSKA (reference sequence). V was cut by 6 bases and J by 9 bases, with 23 bases left in between. The CDR3 runs to 14 residues.

This clonotype turned up a few times. This rearrangement joins TRBV21-1 to TRBJ2-7; the D segment call TRBD2 is taken from the table without a DNA check. TRBV21-1 is recorded as a pseudogene. The CDR3 consists of 16 residues. This CDR3 reads CASSSETSGSYNEQYF. The CDR3, as DNA: TGTGCCAGCAGCTCCGAAACTAGCGGGAGTTATAACGAGCAGTACTTC.

For this clonotype: A read error may account for a junction end that differs from germline. The chain recombines TRBV10-3 with TRBJ2-5; D is uncertain. The CDR3 length is 14 residues. Looked up from germline, CDR1 is ENHRY and CDR2 is SYGVKD. For the CDR3, the DNA is TGTGCCATCAGTGAGTCCCTCCTACGAGGTGAGCAGCTCTTC. This encodes CAISESLLRGEQLF.

This clonotype was detected only a few times. The chain has TRBV29-1 and TRBJ2-5, with 10 bases identical to TRBD1. In germline, CDR1 is SQVTM, CDR2 ANQGSEA. V was clipped by 4 bases and J by 2 bases; unmatched bases: 1. The CDR3 extends over 13 amino acids. This CDR3 is CSVGTGGQETQYF. The CDR3 nucleotides are TGCAGCGTTGGGACAGGGGGGCAAGAGACCCAGTACTTC.

The gene calls are TRBV27 and TRBJ2-1, with D possibly being TRBD2 (5 bases). V was pared by 6 bases and J by 2 bases, with 11 bases between. The CDR3 contains 14 residues. The germline CDR1 and CDR2 sequences are MNHEY and SMNVEV (reference sequence). The chain's CDR3 is CASSRDPAYNEQFF. The DNA for the CDR3 is TGTGCCAGCAGCCGGGATCCAGCCTACAATGAGCAGTTCTTC.

This clonotype was recorded a few times. The V call is TRBV25-1, the J call TRBJ1-3, with no clear D. With 4 bases removed from V and 1 base from J, the gap between germline ends came to 8 bases. Germline CDR1 reads MGHDK; CDR2 reads SYGVNS. The CDR3 is made up of 14 amino acids. DNA of the CDR3: TGTGCCAGCAGTGCACAGATTTCTGGAAACACCATATATTTT. Translating gives CASSAQISGNTIYF.

The chain uses TRBV7-9 and TRBJ1-4, with D uncertain. The CDR3 runs to 14 residues. Per the germline V gene, CDR1 is SEHNR and CDR2 is FQNEAQ (reference sequence). Deletions cut 4 bases from V and 7 bases from J, with 13 bases between. The chain's CDR3 is CASSSGESGEKLFF. CDR3 nucleotides: TGTGCCAGCAGCTCCGGGGAAAGCGGTGAAAAACTGTTTTTT.

This clonotype was observed many times. CDR3 DNA: TGTGCCAGCAGTGAAAGTCAGGGAAGCACAGATACGCAGTATTTT. Translation gives CASSESQGSTDTQYF. The J gene is TRBJ2-3, the V gene TRBV6-1; perhaps TRBD1 as D (5 bases). Germline V gene sequence: CDR1 MNHNS, CDR2 SASEGT. The CDR3 is 15 amino acids. V was clipped by 2 bases and J by 0 bases, with 9 bases between them.

The chain employs TRBV20-1 and TRBJ1-5; D call uncertain. There are 16 residues in the CDR3. CDR1 is DFQATT and CDR2 is SNEGSKA in the germline V gene (reference sequence). Deletions cut 3 bases from V and 9 bases from J, with 24 bases between. The CDR3 sequence is CSARVLGGTAKMPQHF. The CDR3 DNA sequence: TGCAGTGCTAGGGTTTTAGGTGGTACAGCCAAAATGCCCCAGCATTTT.